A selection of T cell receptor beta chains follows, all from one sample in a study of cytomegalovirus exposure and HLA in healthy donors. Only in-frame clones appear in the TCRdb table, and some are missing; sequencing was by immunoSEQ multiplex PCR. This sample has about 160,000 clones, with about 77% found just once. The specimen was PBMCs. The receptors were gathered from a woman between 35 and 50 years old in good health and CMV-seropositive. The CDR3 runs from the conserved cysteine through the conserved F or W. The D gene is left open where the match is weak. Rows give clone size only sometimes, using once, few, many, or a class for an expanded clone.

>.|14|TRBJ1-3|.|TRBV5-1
TGCGCCAGCAGCTTTTCGGGGACTGGAAACACCATATATTTT
CASSFSGTGNTIYF
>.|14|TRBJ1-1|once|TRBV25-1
TGTGCCAGCAGTGCCCCAGGCCCGAACACTGAAGCTTTCTTT
CASSAPGPNTEAFF
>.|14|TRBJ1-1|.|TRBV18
TGTGCCAGCTCACAACAGGTCTTGAACACTGAAGCTTTCTTT
CASSQQVLNTEAFF
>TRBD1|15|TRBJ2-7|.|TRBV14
TGTGCCAGCACCCCGGGACAGGTCGGTTCCTACGAGCAGTACTTC
CASTPGQVGSYEQYF
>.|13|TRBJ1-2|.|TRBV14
TGTGCCAGCAGCCATGGACAGAACTATGGCTACACCTTC
CASSHGQNYGYTF
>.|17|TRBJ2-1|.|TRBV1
TGCACCAGCAGCCAAGTTTTAATGGGACACCTTGGGAATGAGCAGTTCTTC
CTSSQVLMGHLGNEQFF
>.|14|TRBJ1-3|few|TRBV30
TGTGCCTGGAGTGTCGCGGGTTCTGGAAACACCATATATTTT
CAWSVAGSGNTIYF
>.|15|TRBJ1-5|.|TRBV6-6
TGTGCCAGCAGTCGTGCAGGGAATAGCAATCAGCCCCAGCATTTT
CASSRAGNSNQPQHF
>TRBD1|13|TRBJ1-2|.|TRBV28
TGTGCCAGCAGCCAAGGGACAGGCTATGGCTACACCTTC
CASSQGTGYGYTF
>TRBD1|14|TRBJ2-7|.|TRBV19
TGTGCCAGTAGTACCACAGGGGAAGGGTACGAGCAGTACTTC
CASSTTGEGYEQYF
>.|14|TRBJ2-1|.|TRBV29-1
TGCAGCGCCAGAGCCCGGGGATCCTACAATGAGCAGTTCTTC
CSARARGSYNEQFF
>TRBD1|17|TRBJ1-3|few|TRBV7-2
TGTGCCAGCAGCTTGCCCGATCAGGGGGCGGGAGGAAACACCATATATTTT
CASSLPDQGAGGNTIYF
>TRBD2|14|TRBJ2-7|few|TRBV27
TGTGCCAGCAGTACAACTAGCGTTCCTTACGAGCAGTACTTC
CASSTTSVPYEQYF
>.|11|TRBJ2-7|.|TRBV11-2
TGTGCCAGCAGCCAGTCGAACGAGCAGTACTTC
CASSQSNEQYF
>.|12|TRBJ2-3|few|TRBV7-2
TGTGCCAGCAGGCGCAGCACAGATACGCAGTATTTT
CASRRSTDTQYF
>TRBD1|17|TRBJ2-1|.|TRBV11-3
TGTGCCAGCAGCTTAGGAATAGGGACAGGGGGTGTCGATGAGCAGTTCTTC
CASSLGIGTGGVDEQFF
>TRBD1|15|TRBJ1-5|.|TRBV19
TGTGCCAGTAGCCTGACAGGGGGCAACAATCAGCCCCAGCATTTT
CASSLTGGNNQPQHF
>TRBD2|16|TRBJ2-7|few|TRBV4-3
TGCGCCAGCAGCCAAGCGGGCGGGAGGGCCTTCTACGAGCAGTACTTC
CASSQAGGRAFYEQYF
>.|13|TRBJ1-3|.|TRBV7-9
TGTGCCAGCAGCTTGGAGGCTGGAAACACCATATATTTT
CASSLEAGNTIYF
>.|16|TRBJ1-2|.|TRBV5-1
TGCGCCAGCAGCACGACAGGTGGACCTGCTAACTATGGCTACACCTTC
CASSTTGGPANYGYTF
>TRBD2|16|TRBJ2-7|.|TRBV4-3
TGCGCCAGCAGCCAAGGGGGCACTAGCGGGGGCTACGAGCAGTACTTC
CASSQGGTSGGYEQYF
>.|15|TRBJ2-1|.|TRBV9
TGTGCCAGCAGCGTAGCTCTTGACTTCTTCAATGAGCAGTTCTTC
CASSVALDFFNEQFF
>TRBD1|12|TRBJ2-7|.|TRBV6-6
TGTGCCAGCAGCCCAGGGGGCCGCGAGCAGTACTTC
CASSPGGREQYF
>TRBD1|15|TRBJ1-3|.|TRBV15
TGTGCCACCAGCAGAGATACAGGGGATCGAAACACCATATATTTT
CATSRDTGDRNTIYF
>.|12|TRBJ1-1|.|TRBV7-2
TGTGCCAGCAGCCGTCAGGGCACTGAAGCTTTCTTT
CASSRQGTEAFF
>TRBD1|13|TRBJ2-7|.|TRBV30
TGTGCCTGGGTAGGACAGGGGGCCTACGAGCAGTACTTC
CAWVGQGAYEQYF
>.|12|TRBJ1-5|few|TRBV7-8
TGTGCCAGCAGCGTCGGGAGTCAGCCCCAGCATTTT
CASSVGSQPQHF
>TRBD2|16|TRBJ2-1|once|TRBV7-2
TGTGCCAGCAGCCCCCCGGGACTAGCGGGAGGAGGGGAGCAGTTCTTC
CASSPPGLAGGGEQFF
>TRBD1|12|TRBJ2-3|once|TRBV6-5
TGTGCCAGCAAGACTCCGGGACAGTCGCAGTATTTT
CASKTPGQSQYF
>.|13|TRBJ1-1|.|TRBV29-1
TGCAGCGCACAAAAAACAGAGAACACTGAAGCTTTCTTT
CSAQKTENTEAFF
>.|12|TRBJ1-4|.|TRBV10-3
TGTGCCATCAGTGAGTCGAGTGAAAAACTGTTTTTT
CAISESSEKLFF
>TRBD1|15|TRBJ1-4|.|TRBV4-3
TGCGCCAGCAGCCTTTCCGGGACAGGGGATGAAAAACTGTTTTTT
CASSLSGTGDEKLFF
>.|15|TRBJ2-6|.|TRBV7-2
TGTGCCAGCAGCCCACAGGGATCTGGGGCCAACGTCCTGACTTTC
CASSPQGSGANVLTF
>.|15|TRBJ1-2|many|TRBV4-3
TGCGCCAGCAGCCAAGGACAGCGTACACCCTATGGCTACACCTTC
CASSQGQRTPYGYTF
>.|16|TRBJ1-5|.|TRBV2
TGTGCCAGCAGGGAGCAGGGTATGTCACGGAATCAGCCCCAGCATTTT
CASREQGMSRNQPQHF
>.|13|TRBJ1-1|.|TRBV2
TGTGCCAGCAGTGAACGGGTGAACACTGAAGCTTTCTTT
CASSERVNTEAFF
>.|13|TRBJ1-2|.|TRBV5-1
TGCGCCAGCAGCTTCAGGTCAGGGGATGGCTACACCTTC
CASSFRSGDGYTF
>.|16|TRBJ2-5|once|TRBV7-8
TGTGCCAGCCGGCGGTGGGGGGCTAGCGGTTCTGGGGCCCAGTACTTC
CASRRWGASGSGAQYF
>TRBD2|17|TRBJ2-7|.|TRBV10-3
TGTGCCATCAGTGAGTTCCTAGCGGGGGACCCCCCCTACGAGCAGTACTTC
CAISEFLAGDPPYEQYF
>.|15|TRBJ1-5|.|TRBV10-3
TGTGCCATCAGTGAGTCTGACAGAGAAGGACAGCCCCAGCATTTT
CAISESDREGQPQHF
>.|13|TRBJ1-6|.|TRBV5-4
TGTGCCAGCAGCTTGGCGGATAATTCACCCCTCCACTTT
CASSLADNSPLHF
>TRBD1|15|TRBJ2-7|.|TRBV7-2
TGTGCCAGCAGCGTAGAGACAGGGGGACGTTACGAGCAGTACTTC
CASSVETGGRYEQYF
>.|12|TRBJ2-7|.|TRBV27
TGTGCCAGCAGTTACTCCGGCGGCGAGCAGTACTTC
CASSYSGGEQYF
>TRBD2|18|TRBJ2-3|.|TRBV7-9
TGTGCCAGCAGCCCCTCGGGACTAGCGACCACTAGCACAGATACGCAGTATTTT
CASSPSGLATTSTDTQYF
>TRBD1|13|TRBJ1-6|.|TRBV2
TGTGCCGGACAGGACAGGTTAGGGTCACCCCTCCACTTT
CAGQDRLGSPLHF
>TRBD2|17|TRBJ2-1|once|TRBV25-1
TGTGCCAGCAGTGTGGGTACTAGCGGGAGGGCCTACAATGAGCAGTTCTTC
CASSVGTSGRAYNEQFF
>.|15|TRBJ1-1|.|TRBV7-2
TGTGCCAGCAGCTTAGGGGGTTTGGGGGGGACTGAAGCTTTCTTT
CASSLGGLGGTEAFF